This T cell receptor beta chain was recorded in a study of beta chain features in type 1 diabetes. Turning to the study itself: All samples together contributed 85 million to 120 million sorted cells for examination.

Via CD45RO/CCR7/CD25/CD127/CD95/CD27, cells of the CD4+ naive, central memory, regulatory and stem cell-like memory subsets were sorted. The sequenced template was cDNA made from the entire isolated RNA. Measured with immunoSEQ multiplex PCR; TCRdb has only the in-frame clones, and not every one. The sample contains roughly 230,000 clones, about a tenth of which appear only once. The CDR3 has 13 residues. The germline V gene has CDR1 MDHEN and CDR2 SYDVKM. Whole-study results and caveats: Insertions were fewer and deletions more numerous at VDJ junctions in type 1 diabetes patients. Type 1 diabetes patients showed a moderate but significant shortening of TCRB CDR3s in all four CD4+ subsets.

This clone was detected only a few times. Antigen unknown. This chain uses TRBV28 with TRBJ2-1; a weak D match, TRBD2 (6 bases). The sequenced sample consisted of naive CD4+ T cells from blood. The clonotype originates from a man aged 30 to 45 with type 1 diabetes. The CDR3 sequence: CAVGLAAYNEQFF. DNA for the CDR3: TGTGCGGTGGGTTTAGCGGCTTACAATGAGCAGTTCTTC.